This T cell receptor beta chain was sequenced during a study of spatial heterogeneity in lung cancer. Study as a whole: Sequencing consistently turned up more beta-chain sequences than alpha-chain sequences. Tumor-region TCR transcript counts correlated strongly with a T cell module score from matched bulk RNA-seq.

Within the sample, this clonotype is medium-sized (0.01 to 0.1%). Its antigen is not known. Every individual TCR cDNA molecule carried its own unique molecular identifier, which allowed correction of PCR and sequencing errors. TCRdb reprocessed the 5' RACE reads with MiXCR, giving one entry per CDR3 protein. The sample lists about 22,000 distinct CDR3 sequences, 8.8% occurring once. Sample time point: sample taken at primary tumor resection. Study-level points and caveats: It was found that expanded intratumoral alpha and beta TCR counts tracked tumor mutation counts. Tumor T-cell coverage was an estimated 7% or so for alpha and around 14% for beta chains.

The sequence was obtained from a male donor with early-stage non-small cell lung cancer. Sequenced here: lung tumor tissue, sampled at surgery.

This CDR3 reads CASSQGQGGTPLHF. CDR3 sequence (DNA): TGTGCCAGCAGCCAAGGACAGGGAGGAACACCCCTCCACTTT. V usage is TRBV3-1 and J usage is TRBJ1-6; 7 bases align to TRBD1. The trim removed 1 base at V and 11 bases at J, leaving 5 bases unmatched. The germline V gene has CDR1 LGHDT and CDR2 YNNKEL (reference sequence). The CDR3 contains 14 residues.